This T cell receptor (beta chain) was identified during a study of cytomegalovirus exposure and HLA in healthy donors listed by TCRdb under 2017. Some background on the complete study: In an earlier analysis of some 610 of the donors, 276 Gb of sequence data and 90 million to 120 million unique TCR beta sequences from about 190 million T cells were reported. An early release that covered fewer than 800 HLA-typed donors contained approximately 300 gigabases of sequencing data and roughly 84 million unique TCR sequences. The genetic ancestry cluster associated with self-reported Caucasian donors included 81% of the 398 genotyped donors. The aim of the study was to test whether cataloging public T cell receptors could identify signatures of past pathogen exposure. The T cell repertoires of some 700 subjects were profiled by immunosequencing and related to cytomegalovirus serostatus. Along with the roughly 670-subject first cohort, a separate validation cohort of more than 90 different subjects was used. To predict cytomegalovirus infection status, the study combined high-throughput TCR immunosequencing, statistical association of individual TCRs with disease status, and machine learning. In a later analysis, previously published TCR beta repertoires from more than 500 donors were re-analyzed and high-resolution HLA genotyping was added so that TCR occurrence patterns could be studied. In the later analysis, no new phenotypic data were used to find candidate immune exposures; instead, reliance was placed on TCR beta sequences and their occurrence across donors. An earlier analysis of fewer than 700 of the donors applied high-throughput TCR beta sequencing to assess whether each TCR beta V gene segment acted as functional or pseudogenic. Donor age, sex, ethnicity and CMV serostatus were compiled together with the repertoire data. In a later genetic analysis, genome-wide SNP genotypes for 398 of the 666 donors were used, and that subset was treated as a discovery cohort. All discovery cohort repertoires had been generated on a single sequencing platform. Class I and class II HLA loci were covered by the typing at four-digit resolution. The number of typed donors differed by locus: about 620-640 for A, B, C, DRB1 and DQB1; approximately 530 for DQA1; roughly 600 for DPA1; and roughly 470 for DPB1. Roughly 5 DR-DQ haplotypes were handled as single units for association and clustering, since linkage in the cohort was strong. On average, around 240,000 unique TCR beta nucleotide sequences were sequenced per donor among 398 genotyped donors of the cohort, with roughly 18% of those sequences being non-productive.

Overall study results and their limits: In a later analysis, TCR association rates were found to vary across HLA loci, with the most associated TCRs seen for DRB1 alleles and the fewest for HLA-C alleles. When HLA alleles, especially DR and DQ, strongly co-occurred, attributing TCR associations to individual alleles was difficult. A cluster of highly shared sequence variants was judged likely to represent a technical artifact of the sequencing pipeline. The only immune exposure information available for the cohort was CMV serostatus. A later analysis reported that several top co-occurrence clusters appeared linked to parvovirus B19, influenza, CMV and Epstein-Barr virus. The study gave a list of over 150 TCR beta chains associated with cytomegalovirus. In an earlier analysis of fewer than 700 of the donors, most TCR beta V segments appeared in productive rearrangements about 90% or about 30% of the time, broadly matching IMGT annotations. Sequencing depth was assumed to be roughly uniform across donors in the presence/absence analyses, though that assumption may not hold. A later analysis associated some 17,000 TCR beta sequences with specific HLA alleles at a false discovery rate of 0.05. It was suggested by the authors that the approach could potentially be generalized to other disease states and immunological phenotypes. Linkage disequilibrium might explain the correlated functional status among segregating V segments, but an unknown experimental factor could not be excluded. According to a later genetic analysis, donors in an Asian-associated ancestry cluster had fewer N-insertions in productive TCRs than the approximately 700-donor mean. In this cohort, only TCR beta chains were sequenced, and detectable features were limited by the absence of alpha or paired-chain data. In a later analysis, HLA-associated TCR beta chains showed more clonal expansion and lower generation probabilities than non-associated chains that were equally common. In vitro tests confirmed that a few of the cytomegalovirus-associated TCR beta chains recognize cytomegalovirus antigens. A further reported finding was that TCR beta sequences accurately predicted the HLA-A and HLA-B alleles for most subjects in the first cohort. A later analysis found that most CMV-associated TCR beta chains appeared HLA-restricted, with HLA associations seemingly driven largely by CMV exposure. A later genetic analysis associated a missense DCLRE1C variant with V-gene and J-gene trimming of TCR beta chains, and an independent cohort replicated the association. HLA typing was unavailable for some donors at each locus, so association tests used only the typed subset. In both the original and validation cohorts, the classifier was reported to diagnose cytomegalovirus status with high specificity and sensitivity. Because counts were too low, under 20 rarely observed V segments, including chromosome 9 orphons, were left out of the earlier analysis of several hundred of the donors. Most TCR sequences were seen in very few donors, while some public TCRs were found in many individuals.

The cohort was made up of approximately 670 healthy bone marrow donors. At the time of sampling, all cohort members were nominally healthy, though unrecorded immune exposures were likely present. The donor was CMV seronegative and belonged to the group of around 350 seronegative cohort members. Every donor gave a peripheral blood sample, and the peripheral blood mononuclear cells from that sample were used for TCR beta sequencing. The Qiagen DNeasy Blood Extraction Kit was used to extract genomic DNA from the blood cell samples. Concerning this clone: Which antigen it targets is not known. The record has no base qualities; no much larger clone is one base away.

Libraries were built with the immunoSEQ multiplex PCR assay. For the multiplex PCR, a mixture combining 60 forward primers for TCR Vbeta segments and 13 reverse primers for TCR Jbeta segments was used. A multiplex PCR assay on genomic DNA amplified the CDR3 region of rearranged TCR beta genes. The amplified TCR beta libraries were sequenced on the Illumina HiSeq System as 87-base-pair reads. The paper's data handling went like this. A later analysis counted about 82 million unique TCR beta chains across the approximately 700 repertoires, and 9 million to 14 million of these chains were shared by at least two donors. A nearest-neighbor algorithm error-corrected the raw reads and collapsed the reads into unique sequences, merging closely related sequences to remove PCR and sequencing errors. To assign V, D and J gene segments, CDR3 sequences were aligned to IMGT reference sequences. For a sequence to be retained, a match of at least six nucleotides to both a V gene segment and a J gene segment was required. Rearrangements were classified as productive when the CDR3 lacked stop codons and remained in frame with V and J, and all other rearrangements were classified as non-productive. CDR3 was defined by IMGT convention, running from the second conserved V-encoded cysteine to the conserved J-encoded phenylalanine. Sequences without an unambiguous match to a single V gene segment were excluded from the earlier analysis of approximately 560 of the donors. In an earlier analysis of several hundred of the donors, V segments were called functional above 56.7% productive rearrangements and were called segregating when the between-donor standard deviation exceeded 5%. A statistical classification framework was built to diagnose cytomegalovirus status from the catalog of TCR beta chain sequences. In a later analysis, TCR nucleotide sequences were compared against IMGT/GENE-DB human TR gene sequences so that V and J genes could be assigned. Using the TCRdist pipeline, a later analysis assigned CDR3 sequences along with most-parsimonious VDJ recombination scenarios. In a later analysis, each TCR beta chain was defined by its CDR3 amino acid sequence together with its V-gene family, and reads without a unique V-gene family were excluded. To address suspected cross-contamination and a sequencing artifact, a later analysis removed 592 highly shared, low-generation-probability nucleotide sequences. In a later analysis, a clonal expansion index for each public chain was calculated from normalized within-repertoire ranks of inferred template counts. A later analysis computed generation probabilities with a VDJ recombination model fitted to out-of-frame rearrangements, and checked the results against IGoR. A later analysis scored TCR-TCR, TCR-HLA and TCR-CMV co-occurrence with hypergeometric tests, applying a repertoire-size bias correction to TCR pairs. In a later analysis, false discovery rates were estimated by permuting HLA or CMV assignments 20 times. In a later analysis, co-occurring TCRs were grouped using DBSCAN, with TCRdist sequence similarity added in when clustering inside HLA-allele-positive subsets. For co-occurrence clustering, repertoires with fewer than 30,000 or more than 120,000 public chains were excluded, along with roughly five repertoires with anomalous nucleotide sharing. Sourced from immuneACCESS, this table was stored by TCRdb with only in-frame sequences that have V and J called. A share of the clones is absent; for the studies checked, an unresolved V gene accounts for under half, and the remainder has no known explanation. V, J and clone size are taken as reported in that table, and D and trimming were inferred from the DNA itself. The sample table holds about 180,000 clones, of which around 82% were seen once. Jointly, the top ten make up around 1% of the sample.

Specimen: PBMCs. The source is a young man in good health and CMV-seronegative.

CDR3 reads: CAISEPERDRYQETQYF. The bases are TGTGCCATCAGTGAGCCAGAAAGGGACAGGTACCAAGAGACCCAGTACTTC. The sequence is built from TRBV10-3 and TRBJ2-5, with 8 junctional bases fitting TRBD1. As encoded in the germline V gene, CDR1 is ENHRY while CDR2 is SYGVKD. The cysteine opens and the phenylalanine closes a CDR3 of 17 amino acids. The entry retains the CDR3 DNA only, 51 bases that are in frame from base 1. Trimming removed 2 bases from V and 0 bases from J; the gene matches leave 8 bases unexplained.